Listed here is a single T cell receptor beta chain. The antigen remains unidentified. With constant-segment primers, 5'RACE yielded cDNA libraries of TCR alpha and TCR beta that carried sample barcodes and UMIs. Using its own MiXCR run on the 5' RACE reads, TCRdb lists one record per CDR3 protein. Of about 390,000 distinct CDR3 sequences in the sample, approximately 15% were seen once. The data stem from a study of T-cell memory formation after mild COVID-19. Whole-study results and caveats: Confirmation was lacking for SARS-CoV-2 specificity of second-wave clones that peaked on day 37. Pre-infection memory carried some responding clones, suggesting that cross-reactive memory joined.

The CDR3 consists of 15 residues. Germline trimming cut 5 bases from V and 6 bases from J; bases unmatched to any gene: 8. Germline CDR1 SGHTS, CDR2 YDEGEE. Sequencing used PBMCs or a T cell subset sorted from them (not recorded which). The chain links TRBV5-8 to TRBJ1-6, with 7 bases fitting TRBD1. The sequence was obtained from a man aged 18 to 30 who had mild COVID-19 (a few samples of this study predate the infection). Cell type and time point are not known. The CDR3 protein is CASRPRQGGNSPLHF. DNA of the CDR3: TGTGCCAGCAGACCCCGACAGGGAGGTAATTCACCCCTCCACTTT.